Following are 21 T cell receptor beta chains from one sample sequenced in a study of blood T cell repertoires in COVID-19. Assay used: immunoSEQ multiplex PCR; TCRdb lists only in-frame clones, some missing. Among about 160,000 clones listed, around four fifths were seen once. The sequenced sample consisted of peripheral blood. These receptors all come from a man between 65 and 85 years old with acute or convalescent COVID-19.

V gene TRBV27 combines with J gene TRBJ2-7; 8 bases are shared with TRBD2. Germline CDR1 reads MNHEY; CDR2 reads SMNVEV (reference sequence). This CDR3 spans 15 amino acids. Trimming at V came to 4 bases and at J to 6 bases, leaving 11 bases not matched to a gene. CDR3: CASSSLGAGAREQYF. The CDR3 nucleotides read TGTGCCAGCAGTTCCCTTGGAGCGGGAGCTCGCGAGCAGTACTTC.

This chain uses TRBV4-1 with TRBJ1-1, with no clear D. This CDR3 comprises 17 residues. Germline assignment: CDR1 MGHRA and CDR2 YSYEKL. Deletions cut 0 bases from V and 1 base from J, with 15 bases between. CDR3 DNA sequence: TGCGCCAGCAGCCAAGAGACTGGAGCAGACGCGAACACTGAAGCTTTCTTT. Residues: CASSQETGADANTEAFF.

The table lists this clone with a few counts. The chain employs TRBV7-2 and TRBJ2-1, with 14 positions matching TRBD2. The CDR3 is 16 residues long. Germline trimming cut 0 bases from V and 8 bases from J; bases unmatched to any gene: 3. Germline loops: CDR1 SGHTA, CDR2 FQGNSA. CDR3 sequence reads: CASSLAGTSGRDEQFF. The CDR3 DNA sequence: TGTGCCAGCAGCTTAGCCGGGACTAGCGGGAGAGATGAGCAGTTCTTC.

The V call is TRBV2, the J call TRBJ1-4; 9 bases are a match to TRBD1. The CDR3 totals 14 residues. The germline CDR1 and CDR2 sequences are SNHLY and FYNNEI. The ends lost 5 bases at V and 7 bases at J; junction bases unmatched: 5. The CDR3 is CASSSGQGAEKLFF. CDR3 sequence (DNA): TGTGCCAGCAGTTCGGGACAGGGAGCTGAAAAACTGTTTTTT.

The chain uses TRBV7-9 and TRBJ2-5; 7 positions match TRBD1. This CDR3 contains 15 residues. The germline CDR1 and CDR2 sequences are SEHNR and FQNEAQ (reference sequence). After removal of 3 bases from V and 2 bases from J, the junction contained 6 bases not matched to a gene. Here the CDR3 reads CASSLALGQQETQYF. The CDR3 coding sequence is TGTGCCAGCAGCTTGGCCCTGGGACAGCAAGAGACCCAGTACTTC.

The chain recombines TRBV29-1 with TRBJ1-4; 7 positions match TRBD1. CDR1 and CDR2 from the germline V gene are SQVTM and ANQGSEA. V was pared by 6 bases and J by 5 bases, with 6 bases of the junction left unmatched. The length of the CDR3 is 13 residues. CDR3 bases: TGCAGCGTGTTCAGGGGGGCCAATGAAAAACTGTTTTTT. Its translation is CSVFRGANEKLFF.

V is TRBV9 and J is TRBJ2-7; 8 bases line up with TRBD1. Unmatched junction bases numbered 4, after V lost 2 bases and J lost 6 bases. The CDR3 consists of 13 residues. CDR1 and CDR2 (germline): SGDLS, YYNGEE. For the CDR3, the DNA is TGTGCCAGCAGCGTGACAGGGGTTAGCGAGCAGTACTTC. Encoded protein: CASSVTGVSEQYF.

The CDR3 DNA reads as TGTGCCAGTGAGGGACTAGCCCCCGGCAATGAGCAGTTCTTC. Its protein product is CASEGLAPGNEQFF. The chain recombines TRBV2 with TRBJ2-1; the match to TRBD2 covers 9 bases. After removal of 9 bases from V and 6 bases from J, the junction contained 9 bases not matched to a gene. This CDR3 is 14 amino acids long. CDR1 is SNHLY, CDR2 FYNNEI, per germline.

This clone was detected ten times or more. The chain recombines TRBV6-1 with TRBJ1-2; TRBD1 matches at 8 bases. Germline V gives CDR1 MNHNS, CDR2 SASEGT. The V gene end was trimmed by 2 bases and the J gene end by 4 bases; junction bases not matched to a gene: 9. The CDR3 consists of 16 residues. The CDR3 spells CASSEPQGAYAYGYTF. The CDR3 region has the DNA TGTGCCAGCAGTGAACCCCAGGGGGCATACGCCTATGGCTACACCTTC.

The rearrangement uses TRBV19 and TRBJ2-2; TRBD1 aligns across 8 bases. J lost 1 base, V lost 10 bases, and 8 bases had no gene match. The CDR3 consists of 15 residues. Germline-derived CDR1 and CDR2 are LNHDA and SQIVND (reference sequence). CDR3 nucleotides: TGTGCCACACAGGACAGGGCCTTGAACACCGGGGAGCTGTTTTTT. Its translation is CATQDRALNTGELFF.

The rearrangement uses TRBV6-1 and TRBJ1-5; D is unclear. With 2 bases removed from V and 7 bases from J, the gap between germline ends came to 21 bases. The CDR3 contains 17 residues. CDR1 is MNHNS and CDR2 is SASEGT in the germline V gene. CDR3 loop: CASSEFGARVVTQPQHF. The DNA for the CDR3 is TGTGCCAGCAGTGAATTTGGTGCCCGGGTGGTGACGCAGCCCCAGCATTTT.

In the case of this clone: This same CDR3 is encoded by further DNA sequences in the sample. The chain employs TRBV5-1 and TRBJ1-1; D is unclear. V lost 1 base to trimming and J lost 1 base, with 8 bases between them. CDR1 and CDR2 from the germline V gene are SGHRS and YFSETQ. The CDR3 runs to 14 residues. The CDR3 loop reads CASSLSTENTEAFF. The CDR3 coding sequence is TGCGCCAGCAGCTTGAGCACAGAGAACACTGAAGCTTTCTTT.

CDR3 coding DNA: TGTGCCAGCAGCGTAGGCCAGGCAGGAGGGACAGCATATAATTCACCCCTCCACTTT. Translation: CASSVGQAGGTAYNSPLHF. The chain has TRBV9 and TRBJ1-6; TRBD1 matches at 7 bases. The germline V gene encodes CDR1 SGDLS and CDR2 YYNGEE. This CDR3 contains 19 residues. Trimming cost V 0 bases and J 4 bases; bases outside gene matches: 13.

This clone was counted once. The chain combines TRBV12-3 or TRBV12-4 with TRBJ2-3; no clear D gene. Trimming took off 1 base at V and 4 bases at J, with 6 bases between the two ends. CDR3 length: 13 amino acids. CDR3 loop: CASSLVGADTQYF. CDR3 nucleotide sequence: TGTGCCAGCAGTTTAGTAGGAGCAGATACGCAGTATTTT.

The CDR3 coding sequence is TGTGCCAGCAGCTTGGAACCAGGGAGGGGAGCAACTAATGAAAAACTGTTTTTT. This codes for CASSLEPGRGATNEKLFF. The chain carries TRBV5-6 and TRBJ1-4; a possible D gene is TRBD1 (5 bases). V lost 0 bases, J lost 0 bases, and 15 bases lay in between. The germline gives CDR1 SGHDT, CDR2 YYEEEE. The CDR3 consists of 18 residues.

The chain couples TRBV3-1 (or the pseudogene TRBV3-2) to TRBJ2-5; 10 positions agree with TRBD2. Losses at the gene ends were 2 bases for V and 4 bases for J; bases not matched to a gene: 10. This CDR3 contains 17 residues. Germline CDR1 LGHDT, CDR2 YNNKEL (reference sequence). The CDR3 nucleotides are TGTGCCAGCAGCCAACTACTAGCGGGGTATAGGGGAGAGACCCAGTACTTC. Translated, it gives CASSQLLAGYRGETQYF.

Note on this clone: The junction does not match germline at one end; this may be a read error. The V call is TRBV29-1, the J call TRBJ1-1; D unresolved. The germline gives CDR1 SQVTM, CDR2 ANQGSEA. CDR3 length: 15 amino acids. CDR3 region: CSVEGGLITYTEAFF. The CDR3 region has the DNA TGCAGCGTGGAAGGAGGGTTGATAACATACACTGAAGCTTTCTTT.

This clone was seen a single time. The chain couples TRBV3-1 (or the pseudogene TRBV3-2) to TRBJ2-7; 9 bases fit TRBD1. Germline trimming cut 2 bases from V and 6 bases from J; bases unmatched to any gene: 11. CDR1 and CDR2 (germline): LGHDT, YNNKEL (reference sequence). The CDR3 is 16 residues long. CDR3 amino acids: CASSQSGTGKLVEQYF. As DNA, the CDR3 is TGTGCCAGCAGCCAATCCGGGACAGGGAAACTTGTCGAGCAGTACTTC.

This clone was recorded once. V gene TRBV5-1 combines with J gene TRBJ2-3, with D tentatively TRBD1 (6 bases). CDR1 and CDR2 (germline): SGHRS, YFSETQ. Trimming took 4 bases from V and 2 from J, leaving 11 bases between them. This CDR3 contains 14 residues. CDR3 DNA: TGCGCCAGCAGCGCCGACAGGCCCACAGATACGCAGTATTTT. It translates to CASSADRPTDTQYF.

The rearrangement joins TRBV3-1 (or the pseudogene TRBV3-2) to TRBJ2-5; TRBD1 agrees at 8 bases. CDR3 size: 18 residues. Germline V gives CDR1 LGHDT, CDR2 YNNKEL (reference sequence). J gave up 0 bases and V 2 bases, and 11 bases lay outside the gene matches. The CDR3 reads CASSQLTGTGLYQETQYF. Written as DNA, the CDR3 is TGTGCCAGCAGCCAACTGACCGGGACAGGCCTATACCAAGAGACCCAGTACTTC.

This chain connects TRBV7-8 to TRBJ1-3; TRBD1 aligns across 8 bases. The J segment lost 7 bases and the V segment lost 3 bases, leaving 2 bases of the junction unmatched. Germline CDR1 SGHVS, CDR2 FQNEAQ. This CDR3 is built from 13 residues. CDR3 nucleotide sequence: TGTGCCAGCAGCTTCGGACAGGGCAACACCATATATTTT. It encodes CASSFGQGNTIYF.